The rows below give T cell receptor beta chains drawn from one sample of a study of PD-1 blockade in classical Hodgkin lymphoma. Some clones are missing from TCRdb's copy, which holds only in-frame ones; the method was immunoSEQ multiplex PCR. The data contain about 40,000 clones, about 71% of them singletons. This material consisted of peripheral blood mononuclear cells (PBMCs), taken at baseline. Receptors originate from a human donor with classical Hodgkin lymphoma. CDR3s include the opening cysteine and the closing phenylalanine or tryptophan. A D gene is named only where the DNA matches it firmly. A row's size may be missing; if present it is once, few, many or a size class.

V gene	J gene	D gene	clone size	CDR3 DNA	CDR3 protein
TRBV9	TRBJ2-7	.	.	TGTGCCAGCAGCGTAGCTACAAGGGGGGGCGAGCAGTACTTC	CASSVATRGGEQYF
TRBV4-3	TRBJ2-7	TRBD1	.	TGCGCCAGCAGCCAAGACGTGACCGGGACAGGGATTTACGAGCAGTACTTC	CASSQDVTGTGIYEQYF
TRBV6-6	TRBJ1-2	.	few	TGTGCCAGCAGTTACTCGGCCGCGGAAAGCTATGGCTACACCTTC	CASSYSAAESYGYTF
TRBV27	TRBJ2-1	.	.	TGTGCCAGCAGTTTGCAAAATTTAGGGGTGGGCTCCTACAATGAGCAGTTCTTC	CASSLQNLGVGSYNEQFF
TRBV7-9	TRBJ2-1	.	.	TGTGCCAGCAGCTTAAAAGGGGGGACGGTAGATAGCTCCTACAATGAGCAGTTCTTC	CASSLKGGTVDSSYNEQFF
TRBV2	TRBJ2-3	TRBD2	medium-sized	TGTGCCAGCAGGGGTACTAGCGGGAGAGGAGATACGCAGTATTTT	CASRGTSGRGDTQYF
TRBV7-9	TRBJ1-2	TRBD1	.	TGTGCCAGCAGCCTTGGACAGGGCGACTATGGCTACACCTTC	CASSLGQGDYGYTF
TRBV10-3	TRBJ1-1	.	.	TGTGCCACGGAGGGCGGTGTGGGCACTGAAGCTTTCTTT	CATEGGVGTEAFF
TRBV9	TRBJ2-7	TRBD1	.	TGTGCCAGCAGCCCTTGGGACAGTTCGCACTACGAGCAGTACTTC	CASSPWDSSHYEQYF
TRBV27	TRBJ2-7	TRBD1	.	TGTGCCAGCAGTTCGTCGGGACAGGGGCTTTCCGGGCAGTACTTC	CASSSSGQGLSGQYF
TRBV4-3	TRBJ1-1	.	.	TGCGCCAGCAGCCAAGACAGGGCGCTAAACACTGAAGCTTTCTTT	CASSQDRALNTEAFF